These 5 T cell receptor beta chains share one sample of origin, sequenced in a study of cytomegalovirus exposure and HLA in healthy donors. Primers for the PCR totalled 60 Vbeta and 13 Jbeta. Produced via immunoSEQ multiplex PCR; TCRdb's table is partial and in-frame only. The sample has 150,000 to 200,000 clones; about four fifths are singletons. The specimen was PBMCs. The receptors were sampled from a woman aged 50 to 60 in good health and CMV-seronegative.

The chain couples TRBV6-5 to TRBJ2-7, with 14 bases matching TRBD2. The CDR3 has 14 residues. Germline CDR1 MNHEY, CDR2 SVGAGI. The V segment lost 9 bases and the J segment 3 bases; nucleotides outside the gene matches: 4. This chain's CDR3 is CASGLAGGNYEQYF. CDR3 nucleotides: TGTGCCAGTGGACTAGCGGGGGGAAACTACGAGCAGTACTTC.

The chain couples TRBV7-9 to TRBJ1-2; D is uncertain. The CDR3 extends over 10 amino acids. V was pared by 4 bases and J by 8 bases, with 5 bases between. Germline loops: CDR1 SEHNR, CDR2 FQNEAQ (reference sequence). The CDR3 sequence is CASSSKGYTF. The CDR3 DNA reads as TGTGCCAGCAGCTCCAAAGGCTACACCTTC.

This clone was counted a single time. This chain joins TRBV7-8 and TRBJ1-2; D uncertain. The CDR3 has 16 amino acids. V was cut by 3 bases and J by 2 bases, with 16 bases left in between. Germline CDR1 is SGHVS and CDR2 is FQNEAQ. The CDR3 nucleotides read TGTGCCAGCAGCTTGAGGGTGGTCCCTCCGAACTATGGCTACACCTTC. Amino acids: CASSLRVVPPNYGYTF.

This rearrangement joins TRBV19 to TRBJ2-2, with 8 bases identical to TRBD2. The CDR3 totals 15 residues. Germline V gene data show CDR1 as LNHDA and CDR2 as SQIVND (reference sequence). Trimming at V came to 9 bases and at J to 2 bases, leaving 8 bases not matched to a gene. DNA for the CDR3: TGTGCCAGCGCCCCCGGGGGGGGCAACACCGGGGAGCTGTTTTTT. Protein sequence: CASAPGGGNTGELFF.

The chain recombines TRBV11-3 with TRBJ2-1, with TRBD2 matching 11 bases. Germline lookup yields CDR1 SGHNT and CDR2 YENEEA. V was pared by 2 bases and J by 7 bases, with 4 bases of the junction left unmatched. This CDR3 has 15 amino acids. CDR3 in DNA: TGTGCCAGCAGCTTACGACTAGCGGGAATAAATGAGCAGTTCTTC. It specifies CASSLRLAGINEQFF.